The source of this T cell receptor (beta chain) is a study of CD8 T cells in Susac syndrome. Turning to the study itself: There were over five sequenced Susac syndrome patients with active disease and eight or nine in remission. Whole-study results and caveats: There was no clonal expansion in the CD4+ T cell repertoires of Susac syndrome. It was acknowledged in the study that its TCR sequencing and HLA analysis involved a relatively small number of individuals.

Negative isolation yielded CD4+ and CD8+ T cells, and FACS enriched TEMRA cells. The germline gives CDR1 SNHLY, CDR2 FYNNEI. The CDR3 totals 14 residues. Trimming shortened V by 4 bases and J by 0 bases, and 10 bases separated the two germline ends. The RNA, roughly 0.5 to 1 ug, was put through reverse transcription using random hexamers. TCRdb re-derived calls from the immunoSEQ multiplex PCR reads in MiXCR, one entry per CDR3 protein. The sample yields 150,000 to 200,000 distinct CDR3 sequences, 94% seen once. As for this clonotype: Its antigen is not known.

The rearrangement uses TRBV2 and TRBJ2-7; no clear D gene. This receptor was obtained from a human donor with Susac syndrome. What was sequenced was CD4+ T cells from PBMCs. The CDR3 sequence is CASSVSLASYEQYF. The DNA for the CDR3 is TGTGCCAGCAGTGTCTCATTAGCCTCCTACGAGCAGTACTTC.